One and the same sample provided the 7 T cell receptor beta chains below, sequenced in a study of blood T cell repertoires in COVID-19. Data came from immunoSEQ multiplex PCR; TCRdb stores just in-frame clones and leaves some out. The sample carries approximately 35,000 clones, over 70% recorded once. The sample consisted of peripheral blood. These receptors all stem from a man between 60 and 75 years old with active COVID-19.

Here the CDR3 DNA reads TGCGCCAGCAGCCTAACGGGGGAGGACACAGATACGCAGTATTTT. Encoded protein: CASSLTGEDTDTQYF. V is TRBV5-1 and J is TRBJ2-3, with D maybe TRBD2 (6 bases). This CDR3 is 15 amino acids long. V lost 4 bases and J lost 2, with 14 bases in between. The germline gives CDR1 SGHRS, CDR2 YFSETQ.

The chain recombines TRBV18 with TRBJ1-1, with 12 bases lining up with TRBD1. The CDR3 is 15 residues long. CDR1 and CDR2 (germline): KGHSH, LQKENI. The V and J ends lost 2 bases and 2 bases, in that order; junction bases with no gene match: 0. The CDR3 protein is CASSPGTGGNTEAFF. In DNA form, the CDR3 reads TGTGCCAGCTCACCAGGGACAGGGGGCAACACTGAAGCTTTCTTT. The complete variable domain, with remaining parts taken from reference TRBV18 and TRBJ1-1, reads NAGVMQNPRHLVRRRGQEARLRCSPMKGHSHVYWYRQLPEEGLKFMVYLQKENIIDESGMPKERFSAEFPKEGPSILRIQQVVRGDSAAYFCASSPGTGGNTEAFFGQGTRLTVV.

The V and J genes are TRBV28 and TRBJ1-2; weak D call: TRBD1 (6 bases). Trimming left V 2 bases short and J 2 bases short, with 15 bases between. Germline loops: CDR1 MDHEN, CDR2 SYDVKM. The CDR3 runs to 16 residues. CDR3 residues: CASSLRTPGDNYGYTF. CDR3 DNA: TGTGCCAGCAGTTTAAGGACTCCAGGGGACAACTATGGCTACACCTTC.

This clone was counted only a few times. The V call is TRBV18, the J call TRBJ2-1, with 9 bases lining up with TRBD2. Germline CDR1 and CDR2: KGHSH and LQKENI. The CDR3 totals 19 residues. Losses at the gene ends were 3 bases for V and 6 bases for J; bases not matched to a gene: 18. Here the CDR3 reads CASSPPGTSLPGGLNEQFF. Written as DNA, the CDR3 is TGTGCCAGCTCACCCCCCGGGACTAGCCTGCCCGGGGGACTCAATGAGCAGTTCTTC.

This sequence joins TRBV18 and TRBJ1-2, with D tentatively TRBD1 (5 bases). Germline CDR1 KGHSH, CDR2 LQKENI. V lost 4 bases, J lost 1 base, and 7 bases lay in between. This CDR3 is 13 amino acids long. CDR3 loop: CASSLDSNYGYTF. CDR3 nucleotide sequence: TGTGCCAGCTCACTAGACAGTAACTATGGCTACACCTTC.

Here the CDR3 reads CASSEGVAGYLEQFF. In DNA form, the CDR3 reads TGTGCCAGCAGTGAAGGGGTAGCGGGATATCTTGAGCAGTTCTTC. The V gene is TRBV6-1, the J gene TRBJ2-1; 8 bases agree with TRBD2. Germline-derived CDR1 and CDR2 are MNHNS and SASEGT. The ends lost 1 base at V and 9 bases at J; junction bases unmatched: 8. The CDR3 has 15 amino acids.

V usage is TRBV6-6 and J usage is TRBJ2-5; 7 nucleotides match TRBD1. The CDR3 contains 14 residues. Per germline, CDR1 MNHNY and CDR2 SVGAGI (reference sequence). Unmatched junction bases numbered 7, after V lost 8 bases and J lost 1 base. CDR3 protein: CASGLRQGQETQYF. CDR3 sequence (DNA): TGTGCCAGCGGTCTCAGACAGGGCCAAGAGACCCAGTACTTC.